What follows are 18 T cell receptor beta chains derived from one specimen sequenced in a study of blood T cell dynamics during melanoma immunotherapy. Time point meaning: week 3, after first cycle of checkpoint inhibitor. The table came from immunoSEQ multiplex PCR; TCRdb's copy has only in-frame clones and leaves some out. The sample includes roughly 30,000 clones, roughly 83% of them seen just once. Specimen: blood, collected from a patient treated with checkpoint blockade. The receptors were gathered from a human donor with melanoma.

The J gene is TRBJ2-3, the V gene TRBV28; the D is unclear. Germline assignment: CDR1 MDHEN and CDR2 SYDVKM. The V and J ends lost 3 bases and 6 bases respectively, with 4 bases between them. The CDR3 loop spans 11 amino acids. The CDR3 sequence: CASSFRDTQYF. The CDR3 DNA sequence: TGTGCCAGCAGTTTTAGGGATACGCAGTATTTT.

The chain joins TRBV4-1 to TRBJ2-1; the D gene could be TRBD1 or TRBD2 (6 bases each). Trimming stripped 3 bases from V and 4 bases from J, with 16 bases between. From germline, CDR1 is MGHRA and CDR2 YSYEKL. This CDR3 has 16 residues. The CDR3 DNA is TGCGCCAGCAGCCATCCCGGGGGCGCGAATTACAATGAGCAGTTCTTC. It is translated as CASSHPGGANYNEQFF.

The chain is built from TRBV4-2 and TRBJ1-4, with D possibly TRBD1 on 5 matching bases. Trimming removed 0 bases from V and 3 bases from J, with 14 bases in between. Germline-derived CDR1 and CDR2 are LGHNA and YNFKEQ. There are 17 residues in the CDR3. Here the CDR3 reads CASSQDGGGAANEKLFF. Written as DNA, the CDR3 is TGTGCCAGCAGCCAAGATGGTGGAGGGGCGGCTAATGAAAAACTGTTTTTT.

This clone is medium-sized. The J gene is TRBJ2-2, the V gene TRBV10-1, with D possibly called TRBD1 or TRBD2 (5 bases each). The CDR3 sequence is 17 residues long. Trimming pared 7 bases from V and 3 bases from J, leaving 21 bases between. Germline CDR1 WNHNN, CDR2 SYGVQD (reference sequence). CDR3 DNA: TGCGCCAGCAATCAAGACAGAGCCTTTAGCGACACCGGGGAGCTGTTTTTT. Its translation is CASNQDRAFSDTGELFF.

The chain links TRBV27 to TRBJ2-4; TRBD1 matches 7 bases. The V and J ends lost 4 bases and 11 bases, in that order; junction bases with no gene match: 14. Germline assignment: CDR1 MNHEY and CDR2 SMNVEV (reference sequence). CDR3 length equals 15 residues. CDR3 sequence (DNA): TGTGCCAGCAGTTCTCGGGACAGTCGTAATGGAGTTCAGTACTTC. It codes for CASSSRDSRNGVQYF.

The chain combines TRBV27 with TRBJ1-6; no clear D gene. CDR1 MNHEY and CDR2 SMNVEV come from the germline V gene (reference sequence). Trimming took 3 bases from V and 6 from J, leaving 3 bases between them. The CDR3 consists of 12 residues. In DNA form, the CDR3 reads TGTGCCAGCAGTTTCGGTAATTCACCCCTCCACTTT. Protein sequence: CASSFGNSPLHF.

In nucleotides, the CDR3 is TGCGCCAGCAGCTTGGTTGGGCGGGGTACTGAAGCTTTCTTT. The encoded protein is CASSLVGRGTEAFF. The chain couples TRBV5-1 to TRBJ1-1; D is unclear. Germline CDR1 reads SGHRS; CDR2 reads YFSETQ. The V end was cut by 0 bases, the J end by 5 bases, with 11 bases between. The CDR3 has 14 amino acids.

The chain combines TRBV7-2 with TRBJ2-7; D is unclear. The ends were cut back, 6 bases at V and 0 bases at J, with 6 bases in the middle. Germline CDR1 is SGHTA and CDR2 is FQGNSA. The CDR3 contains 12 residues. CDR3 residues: CASSPPSYEQYF. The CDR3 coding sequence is TGTGCCAGCAGTCCACCCTCCTACGAGCAGTACTTC. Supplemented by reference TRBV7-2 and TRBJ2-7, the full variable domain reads GAGVSQSPSNKVTEKGKDVELRCDPISGHTALYWYRQSLGQGLEFLIYFQGNSAPDKSGLPSDRFSAERTGGSVSTLTIQRTQQEDSAVYLCASSPPSYEQYFGPGTRLTVT.

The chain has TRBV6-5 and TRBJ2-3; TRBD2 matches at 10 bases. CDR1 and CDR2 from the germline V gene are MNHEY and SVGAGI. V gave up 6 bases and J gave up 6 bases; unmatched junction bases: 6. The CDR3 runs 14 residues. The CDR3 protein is CASSLGLATDTQYF. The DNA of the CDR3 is TGTGCCAGCAGCCTGGGACTAGCGACGGATACGCAGTATTTT.

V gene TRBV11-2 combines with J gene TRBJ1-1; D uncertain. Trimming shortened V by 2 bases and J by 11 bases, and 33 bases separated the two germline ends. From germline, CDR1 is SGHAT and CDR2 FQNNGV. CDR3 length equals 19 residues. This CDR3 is CASSLRDPRAVGDLKGAFF. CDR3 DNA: TGTGCCAGCAGCTTAAGGGATCCTCGAGCAGTCGGCGATCTGAAAGGGGCTTTCTTT.

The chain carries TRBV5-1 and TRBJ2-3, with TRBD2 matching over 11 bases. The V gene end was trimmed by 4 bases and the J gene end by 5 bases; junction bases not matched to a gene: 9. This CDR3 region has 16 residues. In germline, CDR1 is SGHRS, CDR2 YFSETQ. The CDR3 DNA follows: TGCGCCAGCAGCACTGGACTAGCGGGCGGCAGAGATACGCAGTATTTT. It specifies CASSTGLAGGRDTQYF.

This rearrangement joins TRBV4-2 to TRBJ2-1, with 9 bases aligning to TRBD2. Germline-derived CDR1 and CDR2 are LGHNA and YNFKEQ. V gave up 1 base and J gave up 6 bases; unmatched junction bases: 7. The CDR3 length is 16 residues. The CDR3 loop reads CASSQAGAGGLNEQFF. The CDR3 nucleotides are TGTGCCAGCAGCCAAGCGGGGGCGGGGGGGCTCAATGAGCAGTTCTTC.

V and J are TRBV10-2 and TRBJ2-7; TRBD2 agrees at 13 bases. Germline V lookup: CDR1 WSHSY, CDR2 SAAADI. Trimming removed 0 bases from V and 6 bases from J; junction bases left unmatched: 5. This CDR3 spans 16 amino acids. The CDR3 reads CASSESGLAGSVEQYF. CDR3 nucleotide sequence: TGCGCCAGCAGTGAGTCGGGACTAGCGGGATCGGTCGAGCAGTACTTC.

In DNA form, the CDR3 reads TGTGCCAGCTCACCATGGGTTGGGGGGAACACTGAAGCTTTCTTT. This sequence encodes CASSPWVGGNTEAFF. The genes are TRBV18 and TRBJ1-1; D possibly corresponds to TRBD1 (5 bases). Germline V gene lookup returns CDR1 KGHSH and CDR2 LQKENI. The CDR3 is made up of 15 amino acids. The V and J ends lost 2 bases and 1 base respectively, with 11 bases between them.

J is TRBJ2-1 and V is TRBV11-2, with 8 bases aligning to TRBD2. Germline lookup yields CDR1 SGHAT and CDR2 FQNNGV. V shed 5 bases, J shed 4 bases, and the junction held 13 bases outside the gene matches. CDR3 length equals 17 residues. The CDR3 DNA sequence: TGTGCCAGCAGCCCTTCGGTAGGTTCTAGCGGGTACAATGAGCAGTTCTTC. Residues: CASSPSVGSSGYNEQFF.

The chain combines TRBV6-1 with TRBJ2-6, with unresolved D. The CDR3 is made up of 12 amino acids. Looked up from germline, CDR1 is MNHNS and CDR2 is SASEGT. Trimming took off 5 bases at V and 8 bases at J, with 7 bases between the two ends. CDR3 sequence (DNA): TGTGCCAGCAGTAGAGGTTCCAACGTCCTGACTTTC. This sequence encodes CASSRGSNVLTF.

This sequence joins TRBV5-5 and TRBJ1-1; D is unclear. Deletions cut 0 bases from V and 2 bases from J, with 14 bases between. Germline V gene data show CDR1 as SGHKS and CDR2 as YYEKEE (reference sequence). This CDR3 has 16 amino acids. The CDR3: CASSLVSRETNTEAFF. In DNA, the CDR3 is TGTGCCAGCAGCTTGGTCTCTCGGGAGACCAACACTGAAGCTTTCTTT.

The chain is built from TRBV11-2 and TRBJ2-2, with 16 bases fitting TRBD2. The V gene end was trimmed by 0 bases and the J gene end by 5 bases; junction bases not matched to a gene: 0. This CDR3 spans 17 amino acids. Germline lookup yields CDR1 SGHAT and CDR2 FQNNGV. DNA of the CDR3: TGTGCCAGCAGCTTAGAGGGACTAGCGGGGGGGACCGGGGAGCTGTTTTTT. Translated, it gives CASSLEGLAGGTGELFF.